The 21 T cell receptor beta chains below all came from one sample that was sequenced in a study of T cells in localized non-small cell lung cancer. TCRdb keeps only in-frame clones here, not all; method: immunoSEQ multiplex PCR. The top ten hold around 1.5% of the sample, which has around 140,000 clones, 80% to 90% seen once. Sequencing was performed on peripheral blood, taken before any cancer treatment. These receptor sequences come from an older female donor with stage I lung adenocarcinoma.

CDR3 sequence reads: CASDDRGLSEKLFF. CDR3 nucleotide sequence: TGTGCCAGCGATGACAGGGGGTTAAGTGAAAAACTGTTTTTT. The J gene is TRBJ1-4, the V gene TRBV28; 9 bases match TRBD1. The V gene's germline CDR1 is MDHEN and CDR2 SYDVKM. V lost 8 bases to trimming and J lost 7 bases; unmatched junction nucleotides: 8. The CDR3 extends over 14 amino acids.

In its sample, this clone was seen once. The rearrangement joins TRBV6-5 to TRBJ2-5; D not resolved. The V end lost 7 bases, the J end lost 1 base, and 10 bases lay between the germline ends. Germline V gene data show CDR1 as MNHEY and CDR2 as SVGAGI. The length of the CDR3 is 13 residues. CDR3 sequence (DNA): TGTGCCAGCACCAGAGCGACCCAAGAGACCCAGTACTTC. Its translation: CASTRATQETQYF.

The rearrangement joins TRBV5-1 to TRBJ1-5; 11 nucleotides align to TRBD1. Germline lookup yields CDR1 SGHRS and CDR2 YFSETQ. The CDR3 has 15 amino acids. Losses at the gene ends were 1 base for V and 5 bases for J; bases not matched to a gene: 2. CDR3 in amino acids: CASSLWTGGDQPQHF. The CDR3 DNA reads as TGCGCCAGCAGCTTGTGGACAGGGGGCGATCAGCCCCAGCATTTT.

This rearrangement joins TRBV28 to TRBJ2-5, with D perhaps matching TRBD1 (6 bases). CDR1 and CDR2 (germline): MDHEN, SYDVKM. This CDR3 is built from 11 residues. The ends were cut back, 7 bases at V and 12 bases at J, with 15 bases in the middle. The CDR3 reads CASTQGTDEYF. The CDR3 region has the DNA TGTGCCAGCACTCAGGGGACGGACGAGTACTTC. Drawing the rest from reference TRBV28 and TRBJ2-5, the complete variable domain is DVKVTQSSRYLVKRTGEKVFLECVQDMDHENMFWYRQDPGLGLRLIYFSYDVKMKEKGDIPEGYSVSREKKERFSLILESASTNQTSMYLCASTQGTDEYFGPGTRLLVL.

The rearrangement uses TRBV5-6 and TRBJ1-5; D is possibly TRBD1 (6 bases). The CDR3 contains 13 residues. The germline gives CDR1 SGHDT, CDR2 YYEEEE. Trimming left V 2 bases short and J 6 bases short, with 9 bases between. The CDR3 DNA reads TGTGCCAGCAGCTTACAGGGTACTCAGCCCCAGCATTTT. It is translated as CASSLQGTQPQHF.

The chain uses TRBV7-8 and TRBJ1-2, with 7 bases that match TRBD1. CDR3 length: 14 amino acids. Germline CDR1 is SGHVS and CDR2 is FQNEAQ. V gave up 3 bases and J gave up 7 bases; unmatched junction bases: 8. DNA of the CDR3: TGTGCCAGCAGCTTGGACACAGGGGATGGTGGCTACACCTTC. Its protein product is CASSLDTGDGGYTF.

The J gene is TRBJ2-1, the V gene TRBV9; TRBD2 aligns across 8 bases. There are 15 residues in the CDR3. The germline V gene has CDR1 SGDLS and CDR2 YYNGEE. The ends lost 5 bases at V and 1 base at J; junction bases unmatched: 5. The CDR3 protein is CASSLAGTSYNEQFF. As DNA, the CDR3 is TGTGCCAGCAGTCTAGCGGGCACTTCCTACAATGAGCAGTTCTTC. The complete variable domain, with remaining parts taken from reference TRBV9 and TRBJ2-1, reads DSGVTQTPKHLITATGQRVTLRCSPRSGDLSVYWYQQSLDQGLQFLIQYYNGEERAKGNILERFSAQQFPDLHSELNLSSLELGDSALYFCASSLAGTSYNEQFFGPGTRLTVL.

This clone was picked up one time. The CDR3 DNA sequence: TGTGCCAGCAGTTCAGGTGGGGAGCCCCAGCATTTT. Protein product: CASSSGGEPQHF. The chain joins TRBV6-5 to TRBJ1-5; D not resolved. CDR1 and CDR2 from the germline V gene are MNHEY and SVGAGI. Trimming pared 4 bases from V and 8 bases from J, leaving 9 bases between. The CDR3 extends over 12 amino acids.

The gene calls are TRBV29-1 and TRBJ1-4; D gene unclear. This CDR3 spans 12 amino acids. Germline CDR1 SQVTM, CDR2 ANQGSEA. The ends were cut back, 5 bases at V and 8 bases at J, with 12 bases in the middle. The CDR3 reads CSVSSGSEKLFF. In DNA, the CDR3 is TGCAGCGTTTCAAGTGGTTCGGAAAAACTGTTTTTT.

This chain joins TRBV4-1 and TRBJ2-2; D is perhaps TRBD2 (6 bases). Per the germline V gene, CDR1 is MGHRA and CDR2 is YSYEKL. This CDR3 is built from 15 residues. The V end was cut by 6 bases, the J end by 4 bases, with 15 bases between. DNA of the CDR3: TGCGCCAGCAGAAATCCGTTGGGGGGCACCGGGGAGCTGTTTTTT. Residues: CASRNPLGGTGELFF.

J is TRBJ2-2 and V is TRBV27; tentative D call: TRBD1 (6 bases). The germline V and J ends were trimmed by 3 bases and 2 bases, with 19 bases remaining between them. This CDR3 is built from 18 residues. Germline V gives CDR1 MNHEY, CDR2 SMNVEV (reference sequence). The CDR3 loop is CASSFLPVGQSNTGELFF. In DNA form, the CDR3 reads TGTGCCAGCAGTTTCCTCCCCGTAGGACAGAGTAACACCGGGGAGCTGTTTTTT.

This clone is a singleton in its sample. V is TRBV18 and J is TRBJ2-1, with D perhaps matching TRBD2 (5 bases). In germline, CDR1 is KGHSH, CDR2 LQKENI. The CDR3 extends over 13 amino acids. The ends were cut back, 3 bases at V and 9 bases at J, with 12 bases in the middle. CDR3 sequence (DNA): TGTGCCAGCTCACCCGGACCCCGGGGTGAGCAGTTCTTC. This gives the protein CASSPGPRGEQFF. Combining the CDR3 with reference TRBV18 and TRBJ2-1 gives the whole variable domain NAGVMQNPRHLVRRRGQEARLRCSPMKGHSHVYWYRQLPEEGLKFMVYLQKENIIDESGMPKERFSAEFPKEGPSILRIQQVVRGDSAAYFCASSPGPRGEQFFGPGTRLTVL.

V and J are TRBV5-4 and TRBJ1-3; D not resolved. V shed 0 bases and J shed 2 bases, with 6 bases lying between them. Germline CDR1 is SGHNT and CDR2 is YYREEE (reference sequence). This CDR3 is built from 14 residues. DNA for the CDR3: TGTGCCAGCAGCTTGGCCTCCACTGGAAACACCATATATTTT. This encodes CASSLASTGNTIYF. The entire variable domain, with the rest obtained from reference TRBV5-4 and TRBJ1-3, is as follows: ETGVTQSPTHLIKTRGQQVTLRCSSQSGHNTVSWYQQALGQGPQFIFQYYREEENGRGNFPPRFSGLQFPNYSSELNVNALELDDSALYLCASSLASTGNTIYFGEGSWLTVV.

The chain employs TRBV7-2 and TRBJ2-1; D perhaps matches TRBD2 (5 bases). The CDR3 runs 15 residues. Per germline, CDR1 SGHTA and CDR2 FQGNSA. With 5 bases removed from V and 0 bases from J, the gap between germline ends came to 11 bases. CDR3 coding DNA: TGTGCCAGCAGCCAAGCGGTTAGCTCCTACAATGAGCAGTTCTTC. This codes for CASSQAVSSYNEQFF.

Only a few counts were recorded for this clone. The rearrangement joins TRBV19 to TRBJ2-7; no reliable D call. The germline V gene has CDR1 LNHDA and CDR2 SQIVND (reference sequence). The V and J ends lost 4 bases and 6 bases respectively, with 7 bases between them. CDR3 length: 11 residues. Written as DNA, the CDR3 is TGTGCCAGTAGTAATGTAGCCGAGCAGTACTTC. The encoded protein is CASSNVAEQYF.

V gene TRBV25-1 combines with J gene TRBJ2-5; D gene uncertain. CDR3 length: 16 residues. CDR1 MGHDK and CDR2 SYGVNS come from the germline V gene. Trimming pared 0 bases from V and 1 base from J, leaving 12 bases between. For the CDR3, the DNA is TGTGCCAGCAGTGAATACTTGGTAGCTGGCCAAGAGACCCAGTACTTC. Its protein is CASSEYLVAGQETQYF.

This clone was recorded a few times. This sequence joins TRBV2 and TRBJ2-6; D is unclear. The V end was cut by 5 bases, the J end by 1 base, with 3 bases between. The germline V gene encodes CDR1 SNHLY and CDR2 FYNNEI. This CDR3 contains 13 residues. The CDR3 nucleotides are TGTGCCAGCAGTAAATCTGGGGCCAACGTCCTGACTTTC. This sequence encodes CASSKSGANVLTF. Using reference TRBV2 and TRBJ2-6 for the parts outside the CDR3, the full variable domain is EPEVTQTPSHQVTQMGQEVILRCVPISNHLYFYWYRQILGQKVEFLVSFYNNEISEKSEIFDDQFSVERPDGSNFTLKIRSTKLEDSAMYFCASSKSGANVLTFGAGSRLTVL.

The chain is built from TRBV7-3 and TRBJ2-3; D is unclear. The CDR3 loop spans 13 amino acids. V was clipped by 8 bases and J by 5 bases, with 14 bases between them. CDR1 and CDR2 from the germline V gene are SGHTA and FQGTGA. For the CDR3, the DNA is TGTGCCAGCCGAGCTCCCCCGGGAGATACGCAGTATTTT. This gives the protein CASRAPPGDTQYF.

The V and J genes are TRBV7-2 and TRBJ2-2, with no clear D. V lost 2 bases and J 4 bases, leaving 8 bases between the germline ends. This CDR3 region has 14 residues. Germline assignment: CDR1 SGHTA and CDR2 FQGNSA. The CDR3 nucleotides read TGTGCCAGCAGCTTATTGAGCGTCACCGGGGAGCTGTTTTTT. Translation gives CASSLLSVTGELFF.

The V gene is TRBV9, the J gene TRBJ2-7; D is possibly TRBD1 or TRBD2 (5 bases each). Germline CDR1 reads SGDLS; CDR2 reads YYNGEE. V lost 3 bases to trimming and J lost 3 bases, with 7 bases between them. This CDR3 has 12 amino acids. DNA of the CDR3: TGTGCCAGCAGCGGGGACGGCTACGAGCAGTACTTC. Amino acids: CASSGDGYEQYF.

A single count supports this clone. The chain links TRBV30 to TRBJ2-3, with a possible D match to TRBD2 (5 bases). The CDR3 is 16 residues long. Germline V CDR1 and CDR2: GTSNPN, SVGIG (reference sequence). Trimming shortened V by 3 bases and J by 0 bases, and 16 bases separated the two germline ends. The chain's CDR3 is CAWRAQGGPSTDTQYF. As DNA, the CDR3 is TGTGCCTGGAGAGCCCAAGGAGGCCCTAGCACAGATACGCAGTATTTT.